The T cell receptor (beta chain) under discussion was sequenced for a study of OX40 agonist ivuxolimab in advanced cancers. Study overall: Patients in dose escalation had liver, melanoma, kidney or head and neck cancers. With a range of roughly 23 to 85, age averaged roughly 61 years, and 75% to 90% were male.

Study-level points and caveats: Mean expanded clone counts were higher in CD8+ than CD4+ T cells. Part of the nonresponder group also had normalized T-cell clonal expansion that was low.

With V trimmed by 4 bases and J by 6 bases, 8 bases remained unmatched. CDR1 SGHTA and CDR2 FQGTGA come from the germline V gene. The CDR3 sequence is 14 residues long. TCRdb's copy holds only in-frame clones and misses some; the assay was immunoSEQ multiplex PCR. The table records about 72,000 clones, roughly 80% of them present only once. Comments on this clone: Its cognate antigen is unknown.

This chain uses TRBV7-3 with TRBJ1-2; 7 nucleotides agree with TRBD1. The sequence derives from an adult with an advanced solid tumor such as melanoma, head and neck, liver or kidney cancer. Sequences were derived from CD4+ or CD8+ T cells sorted from blood, sampled in a trial of the OX40 agonist ivuxolimab. DNA of the CDR3: TGTGCCAGCAGCTCGACAGGGCGGAACAATGGCTACACCTTC. It translates to CASSSTGRNNGYTF.